Sequencing of this TCR beta chain was carried out in a study of CD8 T cells in ankylosing spondylitis. Findings of the study overall: In reactive arthritis synovial fluid and blood, some motif variants had been reported before. In ankylosing spondylitis blood, a motif of eight highly homologous TCR beta variants appeared characteristic. Enrichment of disease-linked clones was reportedly significant in matched ankylosing spondylitis synovial fluid.

CDR1 is LGHDT and CDR2 is YNNKEL in the germline V gene (reference sequence). This CDR3 region has 14 residues. V shed 6 bases and J shed 3 bases, with 15 bases lying between them. Each CDR3 protein gets one entry after TCRdb re-called the 5' RACE reads with MiXCR. The sample has 130,000 or so distinct CDR3 sequences, around 7% seen once. On this clonotype: The target antigen is unknown.

The sequenced sample was blood, either unsorted or a sorted T cell fraction (not recorded which). This TCR was recovered from a male donor with ankylosing spondylitis or in good health (not recorded which). The gene calls are TRBV3-1 and TRBJ2-7, with a weak D call TRBD2 (6 bases). The CDR3 sequence: CASSPRGNHYEQYF. CDR3 DNA sequence: TGTGCCAGCAGTCCCCGGGGGAACCACTACGAGCAGTACTTC.